Given below is one TCR beta chain in context. This clone was observed a few times. Its antigen is currently not known. Base qualities are not recorded, but no much larger clone differs from it by a single base. The CDR3 numbers 15 residues from cysteine through phenylalanine. Kept here is only the CDR3 DNA, which spans 45 bases and is read in frame from base 1. V ends up 6 bases short and J 5 bases short, with an unmatched junction base count of 12. CDR1 and CDR2, looked up from the germline V gene, are MDHEN and SYDVKM. In the paper's terms, the time point label means: pretreatment peripheral blood. A total of around 30 patients with locally advanced or metastatic urothelial carcinoma, treated at Memorial Sloan Kettering on a trial protocol, made up the cohort. Peripheral blood mononuclear cells were collected pretreatment and during treatment, with between 1 and 8 total time points obtained per patient. The Qiagen DNeasy Blood extraction kit was used to purify genomic DNA from total PBMCs and tumor samples. PBMCs were collected pretreatment and during treatment, and were isolated and stored as previously described.

Synthetic TCR analog templates were spiked into each PCR so that absolute template abundance could be estimated from read counts. The immunoSEQ assay was used to amplify TCRbeta CDR3 regions from genomic DNA with bias-controlled V and J gene primers. Sequencing of rearranged TCRbeta segments was done at approximately 20X coverage. Concerning the study's data processing: Sequencing errors were corrected by clustering, and CDR3s were annotated against IMGT so that V, D and J genes could be assigned. Only productive TCRbeta rearrangements were used in downstream analyses, excluding out-of-frame or stop-codon sequences. Clonality was calculated as one minus the Shannon entropy normalized by the log of the number of unique productive sequences. Clones differing between time points or between blood and tumor were identified using Fisher's exact test with Benjamini-Hochberg correction, with an adjusted p below 0.01 applied as the threshold. TCRdb mirrors the immuneACCESS table, restricted to in-frame sequences. Some clones are absent from its copies; in checked studies, under half trace to an unresolved V gene, and the reason for the others is unknown. Clone size and V and J calls were adopted from that table, with D and trimming inferred from the DNA. The sample includes tens of thousands of clones, with more than 70% observed a single time. The ten most abundant clones make up approximately 15% of the sample.

These data come from a study of PD-L1 blockade in urothelial cancer (dated by TCRdb to about 2017). For context, the study as a whole: Therapy was started in the mid-2010s for all patients, and atezolizumab 1,200 mg was administered intravenously every 3 weeks. About 90% of the 29 patients were identified as males with urothelial cancer of bladder origin, and a prior smoking history was reported by 18 of 29 patients. An ECOG performance status of 0 or 1 was recorded for the patients, and 0 to 3 prior chemotherapy regimens had been received by the patients. Blood samples were analyzed at 3 weeks after treatment start (second dose) and at 6 weeks after treatment start. Blood samples yielded a median of around 150,000 T cells and 65,000 to 95,000 unique TCRs, with median clonality approximately 0.08. An exploratory multi-omic analysis was conducted of the somatic, immune and clinical correlates of response to PD-L1 blockade with atezolizumab in urothelial cancer. Pretreatment tumor samples, along with matched peripheral blood serially collected before and after atezolizumab treatment, were subjected to TCR sequencing. Durable clinical benefit was defined as a progression-free survival longer than 6 months, and TCR features were additionally tested against progression-free survival and overall survival. In the same patients, whole exome sequencing and RNA sequencing of pretreatment tumors were performed in addition to TCR sequencing. Durable clinical benefit was achieved by nine patients but not by the remaining 20. Pretreatment blood TCR-seq was available for fewer than 30 patients, at least one posttreatment blood collection was obtained for about 24 patients, and tumor TCR-seq was available for about 24 patients. What the work shows at the level of the full study, not this receptor alone: Patients with durable benefit showed greater expansion of tumor-associated TCR clones in peripheral blood 3 weeks after starting treatment (n ≈ 21, p = 0.022). Improved progression-free and overall survival was associated with having pretreatment peripheral blood TCR clonality below the median. Small sample size (n ≈ 28) and many exploratory analyses mean the results are intended to be hypothesis-generating.

The chain is assembled from TRBV28 and TRBJ1-2; TRBD1 lines up with 7 middle nucleotides. The receptor was isolated from a man aged 55 to 70 with urothelial cancer. The sample was PBMCs, taken around atezolizumab (anti-PD-L1) treatment. The CDR3 protein is CASSAIGTASYGYTF. The DNA sequence is TGTGCCAGCAGCGCCATCGGGACAGCTTCTTATGGCTACACCTTC.